Each of the 24 T cell receptor beta chains below was sequenced from the same sample in a study of shared clonotypes between healthy human individuals. Here immunoSEQ multiplex PCR was the method, and the copy in TCRdb shows in-frame clones only, minus some. The sample includes 1.4 million or so clones, approximately 98.5% of them seen just once. Source material: naive CD4+ T cells sorted from blood. Sample subset: CD45RA+ positively selected. The receptors here all came from a man in his thirties or forties in good health.

The sample holds one count of this clone. CDR3 in amino acids: CASSSFGLAGSEQFF. For the CDR3, the DNA is TGTGCCAGCAGCTCATTCGGACTAGCGGGTAGTGAGCAGTTCTTC. The chain combines TRBV11-2 with TRBJ2-1, with TRBD2 matching 11 bases. V gave up 4 bases and J gave up 9 bases; unmatched junction bases: 8. This CDR3 comprises 15 residues. Germline V lookup: CDR1 SGHAT, CDR2 FQNNGV.

This sequence joins TRBV7-2 and TRBJ2-5; D is possibly TRBD1 (6 bases). CDR1 and CDR2 from the germline V gene are SGHTA and FQGNSA. V was pared by 3 bases and J by 0 bases, with 23 bases between. The CDR3 consists of 19 residues. The CDR3 reads CASSLTQVIRDTNQETQYF. CDR3 DNA sequence: TGTGCCAGCAGCTTGACGCAGGTGATCCGGGACACAAACCAAGAGACCCAGTACTTC. The whole variable domain, remainder taken from reference TRBV7-2 and TRBJ2-5, is GAGVSQSPSNKVTEKGKDVELRCDPISGHTALYWYRQSLGQGLEFLIYFQGNSAPDKSGLPSDRFSAERTGGSVSTLTIQRTQQEDSAVYLCASSLTQVIRDTNQETQYFGPGTRLLVL.

The chain recombines TRBV11-1 with TRBJ1-1; possible D gene TRBD1, 5 bases. Germline loops: CDR1 SGHAT, CDR2 FQDESV (reference sequence). The ends were cut back, 2 bases at V and 1 base at J, with 17 bases in the middle. The CDR3 consists of 17 residues. The CDR3: CASSLRIGLGGNTEAFF. The CDR3 DNA sequence: TGTGCCAGCAGCTTACGAATCGGATTGGGGGGGAACACTGAAGCTTTCTTT.

The chain is built from TRBV5-1 and TRBJ2-1; D is possibly TRBD2 (6 bases). V lost 4 bases and J 9 bases, leaving 17 bases between the germline ends. This CDR3 comprises 14 residues. Germline V CDR1 and CDR2: SGHRS, YFSETQ. CDR3 in amino acids: CASSPGLSRAEQFF. CDR3 bases: TGCGCCAGCAGCCCAGGACTATCGCGCGCTGAGCAGTTCTTC.

The chain joins TRBV7-8 to TRBJ1-4, with TRBD1 identical over 10 bases. V was clipped by 6 bases and J by 11 bases; unmatched bases: 3. This CDR3 comprises 12 residues. CDR1 is SGHVS, CDR2 FQNEAQ, per germline. The CDR3 here is CASSEGQGKLFF. The DNA of the CDR3 is TGTGCCAGCAGTGAGGGACAGGGGAAACTGTTTTTT.

The rearrangement links TRBV5-4 to TRBJ2-7; 10 bases line up with TRBD2. V lost 5 bases and J lost 4; bases outside the gene matches: 6. Germline values: CDR1 SGHNT, CDR2 YYREEE (reference sequence). This CDR3 contains 14 residues. For the CDR3, the DNA is TGTGCCAGCAGTATACTAGCGGGAACTTACGAGCAGTACTTC. Protein: CASSILAGTYEQYF.

This chain links TRBV7-9 with TRBJ1-1; a weak D match, TRBD1 (6 bases). V was trimmed by 5 bases and J by 0 bases, leaving 10 bases between them. The CDR3 is 14 residues long. Germline V CDR1 and CDR2: SEHNR, FQNEAQ (reference sequence). CDR3 bases: TGTGCCAGCAGCCAACAGGGTGTGAACACTGAAGCTTTCTTT. Translation: CASSQQGVNTEAFF.

The J gene is TRBJ2-2, the V gene TRBV5-1; D might be TRBD2 (6 bases). V lost 3 bases to trimming and J lost 0 bases, with 12 bases between them. The CDR3 runs 16 residues. Germline CDR1 and CDR2: SGHRS and YFSETQ. DNA for the CDR3: TGCGCCAGCAGCTGGGGAGGAGTCTCGAACACCGGGGAGCTGTTTTTT. Translation: CASSWGGVSNTGELFF.

Turning to this clone: The junction departs from the called germline gene at one end, perhaps through a read error. The CDR3 DNA reads as TGCGCCAGCAGCCAAGCGCCTAGCGGGATCGGGGACACCGGGGAGCTGCTTTTT. It is translated as CASSQAPSGIGDTGELLF. This chain uses TRBV4-1 with TRBJ2-2, with 9 bases fitting TRBD2. The CDR3 runs 18 residues. CDR1 is MGHRA, CDR2 YSYEKL, per germline.

The rearrangement joins TRBV5-1 to TRBJ2-1; TRBD2 agrees at 9 bases. Trimming at V came to 0 bases and at J to 12 bases, leaving 10 bases not matched to a gene. The germline gives CDR1 SGHRS, CDR2 YFSETQ. This CDR3 has 15 amino acids. In DNA form, the CDR3 reads TGCGCCAGCAGCTTGGAGGGACTAGCTTTTTATGGGCAGTTCTTC. It specifies CASSLEGLAFYGQFF.

The chain couples TRBV5-1 to TRBJ2-3; tentatively, D is TRBD1 or TRBD2 (5 bases each). Germline V gene sequence: CDR1 SGHRS, CDR2 YFSETQ. V shed 4 bases and J shed 4 bases, with 22 bases lying between them. This CDR3 comprises 17 residues. The CDR3 loop reads CASSAQPGNLRADTQYF. The DNA of the CDR3 is TGCGCCAGCAGCGCGCAACCAGGGAATCTGAGGGCAGATACGCAGTATTTT.

V is TRBV9 and J is TRBJ2-5; D is undetermined. Germline CDR1 is SGDLS and CDR2 is YYNGEE. The CDR3 contains 15 residues. V was clipped by 0 bases and J by 2 bases, with 11 bases between them. The CDR3 DNA reads TGTGCCAGCAGCGTAGATCCCCAGGAACAAGAGACCCAGTACTTC. Translation: CASSVDPQEQETQYF.

The J gene is TRBJ2-2, the V gene TRBV29-1, with a tentative D call TRBD1 (5 bases). This CDR3 spans 13 amino acids. Germline V gene data show CDR1 as SQVTM and CDR2 as ANQGSEA. V was shortened by 5 bases and J by 3 bases, with 10 bases between the two germline ends. This CDR3 is CSVQTAYTGELFF. The CDR3 nucleotides are TGCAGCGTTCAGACAGCCTACACCGGGGAGCTGTTTTTT.

The chain links TRBV5-1 to TRBJ1-2; 12 bases line up with TRBD1. CDR3 length equals 16 residues. CDR1 is SGHRS, CDR2 YFSETQ, per germline. Trimming cost V 4 bases and J 7 bases; bases outside gene matches: 11. DNA of the CDR3: TGCGCCAGCAGCACCGCCGGGACAGGGGGCTTTGGTGGCTACACCTTC. It codes for CASSTAGTGGFGGYTF. Filled out from reference TRBV5-1 and TRBJ1-2, the complete variable domain reads KAGVTQTPRYLIKTRGQQVTLSCSPISGHRSVSWYQQTPGQGLQFLFEYFSETQRNKGNFPGRFSGRQFSNSRSEMNVSTLELGDSALYLCASSTAGTGGFGGYTFGSGTRLTVV.

The chain joins TRBV7-9 to TRBJ2-1, with 7 bases matching TRBD2. The V gene's germline CDR1 is SEHNR and CDR2 FQNEAQ (reference sequence). V was clipped by 5 bases and J by 0 bases; unmatched bases: 16. CDR3 length equals 19 residues. For the CDR3, the DNA is TGTGCCAGCAGCACCTCTAGCGGCGCGGTTCTTAGCTCCTACAATGAGCAGTTCTTC. Amino acids: CASSTSSGAVLSSYNEQFF.

V is TRBV9 and J is TRBJ2-3; possibly TRBD2 for D (6 bases). Germline CDR1 reads SGDLS; CDR2 reads YYNGEE. The CDR3 is made up of 16 amino acids. V lost 4 bases, J lost 0 bases, and 15 bases lay in between. CDR3 sequence (DNA): TGTGCCAGCAGCAGGGCGGGCGGGGCTAGCACAGATACGCAGTATTTT. Translation gives CASSRAGGASTDTQYF. Looking up the rest from reference TRBV9 and TRBJ2-3 gives the full variable domain: DSGVTQTPKHLITATGQRVTLRCSPRSGDLSVYWYQQSLDQGLQFLIQYYNGEERAKGNILERFSAQQFPDLHSELNLSSLELGDSALYFCASSRAGGASTDTQYFGPGTRLTVL.

V usage is TRBV11-2 and J usage is TRBJ2-7; D may be TRBD1 or TRBD2 (5 bases each). V was trimmed by 5 bases and J by 6 bases, leaving 17 bases between them. The CDR3 is 14 amino acids. The germline V gene encodes CDR1 SGHAT and CDR2 FQNNGV. CDR3 nucleotide sequence: TGTGCCAGCAGCCCAGACCGGGGCGTCGGCGAGCAGTACTTC. The encoded protein is CASSPDRGVGEQYF.

The chain has TRBV9 and TRBJ2-7; 8 nucleotides match TRBD1. This CDR3 contains 13 residues. Germline V gene lookup returns CDR1 SGDLS and CDR2 YYNGEE. V lost 4 bases and J lost 6; bases outside the gene matches: 6. In DNA, the CDR3 is TGTGCCAGCAGCTACGGAACAGGGGGCGAGCAGTACTTC. This codes for CASSYGTGGEQYF.

The gene calls are TRBV5-1 and TRBJ2-3; D unresolved. The CDR3 covers 15 residues. CDR1 is SGHRS, CDR2 YFSETQ, per germline. Trimming removed 1 base from V and 5 bases from J, with 14 bases in between. The CDR3: CASSLKRRVEDTQYF. In nucleotides, the CDR3 is TGCGCCAGCAGCTTGAAAAGAAGAGTGGAAGATACGCAGTATTTT.

This clone appeared a single time. This sample also contains other DNA sequences that code for the same CDR3. The chain combines TRBV28 with TRBJ1-4; D is unresolved. CDR3 size: 14 residues. Trimming removed 1 base from V and 2 bases from J, with 5 bases in between. Germline V gene sequence: CDR1 MDHEN, CDR2 SYDVKM. CDR3 amino acids: CASSLLGTNEKLFF. CDR3 DNA: TGTGCCAGCAGTTTATTGGGGACTAATGAAAAACTGTTTTTT.

The chain recombines TRBV28 with TRBJ1-2, with 7 bases lining up with TRBD1. V lost 6 bases to trimming and J lost 4 bases; unmatched junction nucleotides: 8. Germline V gives CDR1 MDHEN, CDR2 SYDVKM. The CDR3 is 14 amino acids. CDR3 in amino acids: CASSSGQAIYGYTF. In DNA form, the CDR3 reads TGTGCCAGCAGCTCAGGACAGGCTATCTATGGCTACACCTTC.

The chain links TRBV4-1 to TRBJ2-2; 8 bases map to TRBD1. CDR1 MGHRA and CDR2 YSYEKL come from the germline V gene. CDR3 size: 17 residues. V lost 0 bases to trimming and J lost 0 bases; unmatched junction nucleotides: 3. The CDR3 DNA reads TGCGCCAGCAGCCAAGATCTGGACAGGGCGAACACCGGGGAGCTGTTTTTT. As protein: CASSQDLDRANTGELFF.

J is TRBJ2-2 and V is TRBV7-9; the D call may be TRBD1 or TRBD2 (6 bases each). CDR3 length equals 18 residues. Trimming removed 5 bases at V and 0 bases at J, with 19 bases between. Germline V gene sequence: CDR1 SEHNR, CDR2 FQNEAQ (reference sequence). In nucleotides, the CDR3 is TGTGCCAGCAGCCCACGACCTACGGGGGCCGCGAACACCGGGGAGCTGTTTTTT. This encodes CASSPRPTGAANTGELFF.

About this clone: Within the sample, other DNA sequences also encode this same CDR3. The rearrangement links TRBV7-9 to TRBJ1-5; D is unresolved. V lost 5 bases and J 4 bases, leaving 9 bases between the germline ends. CDR1 is SEHNR, CDR2 FQNEAQ, per germline (reference sequence). There are 13 residues in the CDR3. The CDR3 loop reads CASSQDGNQPQHF. The CDR3 nucleotides read TGTGCCAGCAGCCAGGACGGGAATCAGCCCCAGCATTTT.